The following is a TCR beta chain sequence with its context. Its antigen is unidentified. The method was immunoSEQ multiplex PCR; TCRdb's version includes in-frame clones alone and lacks a portion of them. The data contain a few hundred thousand clones, less than 95% of them singletons. Treatment noted: 19 received Ad26.COV2.S at low or high dose, single or two shots; 5 received placebo; per-sample allocation not given. Sample collection was performed on day 63 after the first vaccine or placebo injection. This entry belongs to a study of Ad26.COV2.S vaccination and SARS-CoV-2 variants. Study as a whole: Each vaccinee took Ad26.COV2.S intramuscularly, once or twice 56 days apart.

Whole-study results and caveats: The authors reported substantial breadth in spike-specific CD8+ and CD4+ T cell responses after vaccination. Placebo recipients and vaccine recipients were similar in non-spike TCR breadth.

CDR3 length: 12 residues. V was shortened by 4 bases and J by 15 bases, with 12 bases between the two germline ends. Germline V gives CDR1 KGHDR, CDR2 SFDVKD. This clonotype was sampled from a person between 18 and 59 years old who received the Ad26.COV2.S COVID-19 vaccine or a placebo. The chain couples TRBV24-1 to TRBJ2-6, with D uncertain. Sequencing used peripheral blood, obtained in a trial of Ad26.COV2.S vaccine versus placebo. The CDR3, as DNA: TGTGCCACCAGTGACAGCAACAAAGGCCTGACTTTC. This codes for CATSDSNKGLTF.